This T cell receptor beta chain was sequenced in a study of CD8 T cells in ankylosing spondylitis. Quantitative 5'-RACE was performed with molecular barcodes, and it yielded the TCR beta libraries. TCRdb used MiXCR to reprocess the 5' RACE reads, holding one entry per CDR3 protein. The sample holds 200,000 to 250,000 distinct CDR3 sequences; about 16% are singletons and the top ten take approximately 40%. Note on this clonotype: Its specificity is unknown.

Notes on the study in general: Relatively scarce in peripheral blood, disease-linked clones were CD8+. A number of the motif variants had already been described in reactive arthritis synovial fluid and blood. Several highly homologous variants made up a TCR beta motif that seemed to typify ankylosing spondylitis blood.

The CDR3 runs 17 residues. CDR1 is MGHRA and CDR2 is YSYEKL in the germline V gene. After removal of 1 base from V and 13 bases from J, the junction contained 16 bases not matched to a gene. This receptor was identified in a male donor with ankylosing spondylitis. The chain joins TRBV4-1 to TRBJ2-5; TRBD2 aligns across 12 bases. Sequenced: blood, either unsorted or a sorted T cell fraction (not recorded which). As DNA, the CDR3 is TGCGCCAGCAGCCAAGGCCAACTAGGTATACTAGCGGGAGGTCCGTACTTC. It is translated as CASSQGQLGILAGGPYF.